The clone carrying this T cell receptor (beta chain) was seen ten or more times. The antigen is undetermined. This specimen belongs to a study of spatial heterogeneity in lung cancer. The study, taken as a whole, reports: Compared with follow-up, resection was when ubiquitous expanded tumor TCRs appeared in blood more.

Time point denoted: sample taken at primary tumor resection. The donors were 65 to 85 patients with non-small cell lung cancer that was early-stage and untreated. Extraction of whole RNA from tumor, nontumor lung or frozen PBMC preceded unsorted sequencing. The CDR3 is 15 residues long. V lost 0 bases, J lost 3 bases, and 12 bases lay in between. CDR1 and CDR2 (germline): LGHDT, YNNKEL (reference sequence). Every cDNA TCR molecule received its own unique molecular identifier. MiXCR, applied by TCRdb to the 5' RACE reads, yields one record per CDR3 protein. The repertoire holds about 36,000 distinct CDR3 sequences, with more than 7% as singletons.

The TCR originated in a female donor with early-stage non-small cell lung cancer. Sample: PBMCs, taken at surgery. The chain links TRBV3-1 to TRBJ2-7; possibly TRBD2 for D (6 bases). The CDR3 spells CASSQDFGGIYEQYF. DNA of the CDR3: TGTGCCAGCAGCCAAGATTTCGGAGGGATCTACGAGCAGTACTTC.